The 16 T cell receptor beta chains reported below all come from one sample, sequenced in a study of T cells in Graves' hyperthyroidism and ophthalmopathy. There were TCR beta CDR3 regions amplified from RNA transcripts. The primer set for the first-round RT-PCR of the TCR CDR3 was HTBI. TCRdb redid the calling of the multiplex PCR reads with MiXCR, one entry per CDR3 protein. In the table there are around 350,000 distinct CDR3 sequences, about 14% of which are singletons. Sequences were obtained from blood. The source of these receptors is a woman under 40 with Graves' ophthalmopathy.

This clonotype was recorded many times. The CDR3 spells CSANQGAALGNEQFF. In DNA, the CDR3 is TGCAGTGCGAACCAGGGGGCGGCCCTTGGCAATGAGCAGTTCTTC. V is TRBV20-1 and J is TRBJ2-1; 8 bases match TRBD1. V was clipped by 6 bases and J by 6 bases; unmatched bases: 13. The CDR3 runs 15 residues. The V gene's germline CDR1 is DFQATT and CDR2 SNEGSKA (reference sequence).

This clonotype was seen ten or more times. The chain links TRBV3-1 to TRBJ1-1; D not resolved. CDR1 is LGHDT, CDR2 YNNKEL, per germline (reference sequence). CDR3 length equals 14 residues. V lost 6 bases and J lost 1, with 12 bases in between. The CDR3 DNA is TGTGCCAGCAGTCCCCAAGTGACGAACACTGAAGCTTTCTTT. Protein sequence: CASSPQVTNTEAFF.

In regard to this clonotype: One junction end does not reproduce the germline sequence, and a read error may be involved. The CDR3: CSSERVFNYVYTF. The CDR3 DNA follows: TGCAGTTCCGAAAGGGTTTTTAACTATGTCTACACCTTC. The rearrangement uses TRBV20-1 and TRBJ1-2; D uncertain. Germline V gene data show CDR1 as DFQATT and CDR2 as SNEGSKA (reference sequence). This CDR3 has 13 amino acids.

At least ten counts were recorded for this clonotype. The chain employs TRBV15 and TRBJ2-1, with 7 positions matching TRBD2. There are 13 residues in the CDR3. V shed 2 bases and J 16 bases; nucleotides not matched to a gene: 11. The germline V gene has CDR1 LNHNV and CDR2 YYDKDF (reference sequence). The CDR3 loop is CATSRMTSNFPFF. DNA of the CDR3: TGTGCCACCAGCAGAATGACTAGCAATTTTCCCTTCTTC.

This clonotype was picked up many times. This chain connects TRBV6-2 or TRBV6-3 to TRBJ1-2; D uncertain. V gave up 6 bases and J gave up 1 base, with 15 bases separating them. Germline V gives CDR1 MNHEY, CDR2 SVGEGT. The CDR3 runs to 15 residues. In nucleotides, the CDR3 is TGTGCCAGCAGGAATCCGGACGGAAGTAACTATGGCTACACCTTC. The encoded protein is CASRNPDGSNYGYTF.

This clonotype has at least ten counts. This chain links TRBV27 with TRBJ1-5, with 11 bases that match TRBD1. Germline CDR1 MNHEY, CDR2 SMNVEV (reference sequence). V lost 3 bases and J lost 6; bases outside the gene matches: 4. There are 15 residues in the CDR3. CDR3: CASSFGTGGGQPQHF. In DNA form, the CDR3 reads TGTGCCAGCAGTTTCGGGACAGGGGGTGGTCAGCCCCAGCATTTT.

This clonotype was seen only a few times. The chain is built from TRBV13 and TRBJ2-5, with D maybe TRBD2 (6 bases). CDR3 length: 13 amino acids. The V and J ends lost 5 bases and 8 bases respectively, with 15 bases between them. CDR1 and CDR2 (germline): PRHDT, FYEKMQ (reference sequence). The chain's CDR3 is CASSTGGGRTQYF. The CDR3 DNA sequence: TGTGCCAGCAGCACGGGTGGAGGGAGAACCCAGTACTTC.

This clonotype was detected many times. The chain couples TRBV11-3 to TRBJ2-1, with D hard to call. Looked up from germline, CDR1 is SGHNT and CDR2 is YENEEA. The CDR3 has 14 residues. The V end was cut by 5 bases, the J end by 7 bases, with 15 bases between. The CDR3, as DNA: TGTGCCAGCAGCGCGACGGTGTCGGGTAATGAGCAGTTCTTC. Encoded protein: CASSATVSGNEQFF.

This clonotype was recorded many times. V is TRBV7-9 and J is TRBJ1-1, with TRBD1 identical over 9 bases. Germline values: CDR1 SEHNR, CDR2 FQNEAQ (reference sequence). The ends lost 2 bases at V and 6 bases at J; junction bases unmatched: 7. The CDR3 totals 15 residues. CDR3 sequence reads: CASSLTQGADAEAFF. In DNA, the CDR3 is TGTGCCAGCAGCTTAACACAGGGGGCGGACGCTGAAGCTTTCTTT.

The table lists this clonotype with many counts. This chain links TRBV13 with TRBJ1-1; D ambiguous. Germline V lookup: CDR1 PRHDT, CDR2 FYEKMQ (reference sequence). Trimming shortened V by 5 bases and J by 1 base, and 5 bases separated the two germline ends. The CDR3 runs 12 residues. CDR3 DNA sequence: TGTGCCAGCAGCAAGAGGAACACTGAAGCTTTCTTT. Its translation: CASSKRNTEAFF.

This clonotype has only a few counts. The V gene is TRBV5-6, the J gene TRBJ1-2, with D unclear. This CDR3 spans 14 amino acids. V was pared by 1 base and J by 5 bases, with 12 bases between. Germline lookup yields CDR1 SGHDT and CDR2 YYEEEE. The CDR3 DNA reads TGTGCCAGCAGCTTGCGACCAGAGTCTTATGGCTACACCTTC. Amino acid sequence: CASSLRPESYGYTF.

The sample holds many counts of this clonotype. V is TRBV28 and J is TRBJ2-7; D possibly corresponds to TRBD1 (5 bases). Trimming stripped 6 bases from V and 3 bases from J, with 15 bases between. Germline loops: CDR1 MDHEN, CDR2 SYDVKM. The length of the CDR3 is 14 residues. In nucleotides, the CDR3 is TGTGCCAGCAGCCCACGGGCAGGGAACTACGAGCAGTACTTC. Residues: CASSPRAGNYEQYF. The variable domain in full, with the rest retrieved from reference TRBV28 and TRBJ2-7, is DVKVTQSSRYLVKRTGEKVFLECVQDMDHENMFWYRQDPGLGLRLIYFSYDVKMKEKGDIPEGYSVSREKKERFSLILESASTNQTSMYLCASSPRAGNYEQYFGPGTRLTVT.

Many counts were recorded for this clonotype. This chain links TRBV10-3 with TRBJ2-7, with a tentative D call TRBD2 (6 bases). Trimming stripped 0 bases from V and 4 bases from J, with 22 bases between. CDR3 length: 18 amino acids. Germline V lookup: CDR1 ENHRY, CDR2 SYGVKD. The CDR3 DNA reads TGTGCCATCAGTGAGTCCGGGACTCCTCTATCCCCTCGATACGAGCAGTACTTC. This codes for CAISESGTPLSPRYEQYF.

This clonotype occurred many times. The chain employs TRBV12-3 or TRBV12-4 and TRBJ2-1, with D perhaps matching TRBD2 (5 bases). The CDR3 contains 16 residues. Trimming pared 3 bases from V and 0 bases from J, leaving 12 bases between. In DNA form, the CDR3 reads TGTGCCAGCAGTTTTAGGCGGAGGAGCTCCTACAATGAGCAGTTCTTC. This encodes CASSFRRRSSYNEQFF.

This clonotype has a count of ten or more. The genes are TRBV28 and TRBJ2-5, with D possibly matching TRBD1 (5 bases). V dropped 2 bases and J dropped 4 bases, with 14 bases sitting between them. The length of the CDR3 is 15 residues. CDR1 is MDHEN, CDR2 SYDVKM, per germline. In DNA form, the CDR3 reads TGTGCCAGCAGTTTACTCCAGGGTGATGCAGAGACCCAGTACTTC. Amino acid sequence: CASSLLQGDAETQYF.

At least ten counts were recorded for this clonotype. V and J are TRBV7-6 and TRBJ2-1, with TRBD1 matching over 9 bases. Per germline, CDR1 SGHVS and CDR2 FNYEAQ. Trimming at V came to 0 bases and at J to 5 bases, leaving 2 bases not matched to a gene. This CDR3 has 15 residues. The CDR3 region is CASSLAGQGDNEQFF. The CDR3 coding sequence is TGTGCCAGCAGCTTAGCGGGACAGGGTGACAATGAGCAGTTCTTC.